These 10 T cell receptor beta chains were all obtained from the same sample, sequenced in a study of spatial heterogeneity in lung cancer. MiXCR, run by TCRdb on the 5' RACE reads, gives a single entry per CDR3 protein. Among around 110,000 distinct CDR3 sequences listed, 12% were seen once. Time point reported: blood at routine non-recurrence follow-up after resection. No cell sorting; template was whole RNA from tumor, lung tissue or PBMC. This specimen was PBMCs, taken at follow-up. The source is a male donor with early-stage non-small cell lung cancer.

The chain links TRBV4-1 to TRBJ1-6, with TRBD1 matching over 10 bases. This CDR3 comprises 16 residues. Germline V CDR1 and CDR2: MGHRA, YSYEKL. After removal of 2 bases from V and 9 bases from J, the junction contained 7 bases not matched to a gene. The CDR3 bases are TGCGCCAGCAGCCAACGGGACAGGGGTAAGGGTTCACCCCTCCACTTT. This gives the protein CASSQRDRGKGSPLHF.

This clonotype came up a few times. The chain has TRBV7-6 and TRBJ2-3; tentative D call: TRBD2 (6 bases). Germline V gives CDR1 SGHVS, CDR2 FNYEAQ. V was trimmed by 5 bases and J by 5 bases, leaving 11 bases between them. This CDR3 spans 13 amino acids. CDR3 loop: CASSPGVKDTQYF. CDR3 bases: TGTGCCAGCAGCCCGGGGGTTAAAGATACGCAGTATTTT.

For the CDR3, the DNA is TGTGCCAGCAGCCACTCCGGCAGGCTGAGGGACGAGCAGTACTTC. This translates into CASSHSGRLRDEQYF. The V gene is TRBV14, the J gene TRBJ2-7; perhaps TRBD2 as D (5 bases). Trimming took off 3 bases at V and 5 bases at J, with 17 bases between the two ends. Germline CDR1 reads SGHDN; CDR2 reads FVKESK. The CDR3 has 15 amino acids.

This clonotype has at least ten counts. V is TRBV28 and J is TRBJ2-1; 10 bases line up with TRBD2. Germline CDR1 is MDHEN and CDR2 is SYDVKM. With 9 bases clipped from V and 5 bases from J, the junction kept 7 bases outside the gene matches. This CDR3 is built from 14 residues. The CDR3 region has the DNA TGTGCCAGTCGGAGGACTAGCGGTAACAATGAGCAGTTCTTC. Its protein product is CASRRTSGNNEQFF. The variable domain in full, completed from reference TRBV28 and TRBJ2-1, reads DVKVTQSSRYLVKRTGEKVFLECVQDMDHENMFWYRQDPGLGLRLIYFSYDVKMKEKGDIPEGYSVSREKKERFSLILESASTNQTSMYLCASRRTSGNNEQFFGPGTRLTVL.

This chain connects TRBV29-1 to TRBJ2-5; TRBD2 is a possible D gene (6 bases). This CDR3 has 12 amino acids. Germline CDR1 SQVTM, CDR2 ANQGSEA. V was shortened by 6 bases and J by 5 bases, with 13 bases between the two germline ends. The CDR3 DNA follows: TGCAGCGTATTCCCGGGGGAGGAGACCCAGTACTTC. Its protein is CSVFPGEETQYF.

This clonotype was observed a handful of times. This sequence joins TRBV9 and TRBJ2-2; 9 bases are shared with TRBD2. CDR1 is SGDLS and CDR2 is YYNGEE in the germline V gene. CDR3 length: 16 amino acids. V was pared by 4 bases and J by 2 bases, with 6 bases of the junction left unmatched. The CDR3 nucleotides are TGTGCCAGCAGCCCAAGCGGGGGGTCTAACACCGGGGAGCTGTTTTTT. Amino acid sequence: CASSPSGGSNTGELFF.

This clonotype was recorded a few times. The chain joins TRBV6-5 to TRBJ1-5; the match to TRBD1 covers 11 bases. CDR3 length: 16 residues. The germline gives CDR1 MNHEY, CDR2 SVGAGI. V trimming: 5 bases; J trimming: 4 bases; junction bases outside the gene matches: 7. The CDR3 DNA is TGTGCCAGCAGTAGGACAGGGGGCGCCGGGAATCAGCCCCAGCATTTT. This sequence encodes CASSRTGGAGNQPQHF.

This chain links TRBV28 with TRBJ2-7; D is ambiguous. From germline, CDR1 is MDHEN and CDR2 SYDVKM. The CDR3 runs to 11 residues. V was clipped by 4 bases and J by 7 bases, with 8 bases between them. The CDR3 loop reads CASSSPTEQYF. CDR3 bases: TGTGCCAGCAGTTCCCCGACAGAGCAGTACTTC.

This clonotype was seen a handful of times. The chain couples TRBV30 to TRBJ2-1; D perhaps matches TRBD2 (6 bases). CDR3 length equals 11 residues. Trimming removed 7 bases at V and 7 bases at J, with 11 bases between. Germline CDR1 is GTSNPN and CDR2 is SVGIG (reference sequence). The chain's CDR3 is CALGLTNEQFF. The CDR3 DNA sequence: TGTGCCTTGGGACTCACTAATGAGCAGTTCTTC.

The gene calls are TRBV11-2 and TRBJ2-7; 7 nucleotides line up with TRBD2. Germline CDR1 SGHAT, CDR2 FQNNGV. The V segment lost 3 bases and the J segment 0 bases; nucleotides outside the gene matches: 2. There are 14 residues in the CDR3. CDR3 in DNA: TGTGCCAGCAGCTTCCGGGACTACTCCTACGAGCAGTACTTC. It encodes CASSFRDYSYEQYF.